This TCR beta chain emerged from a study of blood T cell repertoires in COVID-19. The overall study: The analysed material was cDNA or gDNA that came from T cells, B-cell-depleted T cells, or PBMCs.

The CDR3 length is 17 residues. V was clipped by 5 bases and J by 0 bases; unmatched bases: 9. Germline-derived CDR1 and CDR2 are SGHNT and YENEEA. Per the original methods: For nucleated cells, counts were estimated from reference gene primer amplification. Libraries were prepared by immunoSEQ multiplex PCR; TCRdb keeps only in-frame clonotypes and omits some of them. V, J and clone size derive from that table, while D and trimming were established from the DNA sequence. Found here are a few hundred thousand clones, less than 90% of them singletons; the top ten hold about 4%. The receptor was derived from a woman aged 25 to 39 who had been exposed to COVID-19. The rearrangement uses TRBV11-3 and TRBJ2-3, with 9 bases that match TRBD2. The sample was PBMCs or T cells enriched from blood (not recorded which). The CDR3 loop is CASSPSGTSPSTDTQYF. CDR3 coding DNA: TGTGCCAGCAGCCCCTCCGGGACTAGCCCTAGCACAGATACGCAGTATTTT.